This T cell receptor beta chain was observed in a study of tumor-infiltrating lymphocytes in primary liver carcinoma. Making TCR beta cDNA involved approximately 530 ng total RNA and a constant-region primer. Three nested multiplex PCR rounds, a slightly modified ARM-PCR method, built the TCR beta libraries. A C-beta reverse primer and TRBV1-TRBV30 forward primers served in each of the first two PCR rounds, at 10 cycles apiece. One entry per CDR3 protein results from TCRdb running MiXCR on the multiplex PCR reads. The profile covers 310,000 or so distinct CDR3 sequences, with 58% appearing a single time and about 15% taken by the ten largest. This CDR3 is 16 amino acids long. Germline CDR1 SGHDT, CDR2 YYEEEE. Study findings and constraints: Tumor samples exhibited a significantly greater top-250-clone fraction than blood samples (p = 0.039).

Unsorted whole blood supplied the RNA, and germline DNA was extracted too. Chronic HBV infection affected patients, none of whom had received treatment. Details on this clonotype: Antigen specificity is unknown. Sequence at one end of the junction differs from germline and may be a read error.

The clonotype was recovered from a woman younger than 45 with primary liver carcinoma and hepatitis B virus infection. Material for sequencing was peripheral blood. The V gene is TRBV5-6, the J gene TRBJ2-1; 10 bases match TRBD2. The chain's CDR3 is CASCLGLAGVSNEQFF. The CDR3 nucleotides are TGTGCCAGCTGCTTGGGCCTAGCGGGAGTCTCCAACGAGCAGTTCTTC.